The 29 T cell receptor beta chains given below trace back to one sample, sequenced in a study. TCRdb called the 5' RACE reads again in MiXCR, with one record for every CDR3 protein. The data hold just under 65,000 distinct CDR3 sequences, with under 25% observed a single time. Input material: memory CD4+ T cells sorted from a lymph node. Subset described: memory CD4+ T cells, CD4+CD45RO+CD25-. The receptor set was obtained from a female donor with breast cancer.

In the case of this clonotype: A much larger clone differs by one base, so this may be a read error. The V gene is TRBV6-2 or TRBV6-3, the J gene TRBJ1-5; D not resolved. The CDR3 extends over 12 amino acids. Germline V gene lookup returns CDR1 MNHEY and CDR2 SVGEGT. V lost 2 bases and J 3 bases, leaving 2 bases between the germline ends. The CDR3 region has the DNA TGTGCCAGCAGTTACCTCAATCAGCCCCAGCATTTT. Protein sequence: CASSYLNQPQHF.

Ten or more counts support this clonotype. In nucleotides, the CDR3 is TGTGCCAGCAGTCTAGCGGGGGAGACCCAGTACTTC. Residues: CASSLAGETQYF. This chain uses TRBV2 with TRBJ2-5, with TRBD2 matching 9 bases. Germline V gene sequence: CDR1 SNHLY, CDR2 FYNNEI. The CDR3 extends over 12 amino acids. Germline trimming cut 5 bases from V and 5 bases from J; bases unmatched to any gene: 0.

This sequence joins TRBV6-2 or TRBV6-3 and TRBJ2-7; 9 nucleotides align to TRBD1. The germline V gene has CDR1 MNHEY and CDR2 SVGEGT. The CDR3 covers 11 residues. The junction had 4 bases not matched to a gene; V was cut back by 7 bases and J by 9 bases. CDR3 residues: CASNRGHGQYF. CDR3 DNA: TGTGCCAGCAACAGGGGGCACGGGCAGTACTTC.

This clonotype was picked up many times. The V and J genes are TRBV4-1 and TRBJ2-5; D might be TRBD2 (6 bases). The CDR3 extends over 14 amino acids. V was cut by 4 bases and J by 3 bases, with 12 bases left in between. Per germline, CDR1 MGHRA and CDR2 YSYEKL. The CDR3: CASSRLGGEETQYF. The DNA of the CDR3 is TGCGCCAGCAGCCGCTTGGGCGGGGAAGAGACCCAGTACTTC.

The rearrangement joins TRBV10-3 to TRBJ1-2, with D possibly matching TRBD1 (6 bases). Germline-derived CDR1 and CDR2 are ENHRY and SYGVKD. The CDR3 is made up of 12 amino acids. Trimming took off 10 bases at V and 7 bases at J, with 16 bases between the two ends. CDR3 bases: TGTGCCACGACGGCAGGGGAAGCTGGCTACACCTTC. This codes for CATTAGEAGYTF.

This clonotype was picked up a small number of times. This chain joins TRBV28 and TRBJ2-5, with TRBD1 as a possible D gene (6 bases). Germline assignment: CDR1 MDHEN and CDR2 SYDVKM. CDR3 size: 13 residues. V lost 7 bases and J lost 4, with 13 bases in between. CDR3 DNA: TGTGCCAGCAATGGGCAGGACAGAGAGACCCAGTACTTC. Its translation: CASNGQDRETQYF. Filled out from reference TRBV28 and TRBJ2-5, the complete variable domain reads DVKVTQSSRYLVKRTGEKVFLECVQDMDHENMFWYRQDPGLGLRLIYFSYDVKMKEKGDIPEGYSVSREKKERFSLILESASTNQTSMYLCASNGQDRETQYFGPGTRLLVL.

This sequence joins TRBV7-9 and TRBJ2-1, with D hard to call. Per the germline V gene, CDR1 is SEHNR and CDR2 is FQNEAQ (reference sequence). Trimming pared 5 bases from V and 2 bases from J, leaving 13 bases between. CDR3 length equals 15 residues. CDR3 sequence (DNA): TGTGCCAGCAGCCCCCTCCGGTCCGCCTACAATGAGCAGTTCTTC. Its protein product is CASSPLRSAYNEQFF.

This clonotype was seen only a few times. The V call is TRBV7-6, the J call TRBJ1-1; D ambiguous. The CDR3 has 17 residues. Germline CDR1 SGHVS, CDR2 FNYEAQ. V lost 2 bases, J lost 1 base, and 17 bases lay in between. CDR3 nucleotides: TGTGCCAGCAGCTTATTCAACCCAGGCTGGGGGAACACTGAAGCTTTCTTT. It translates to CASSLFNPGWGNTEAFF.

This clonotype was picked up a small number of times. Here the CDR3 DNA reads TGCAGTGCTAGAGATAGGACGTCTGGGGATCAGCAGTTCTTC. Residues: CSARDRTSGDQQFF. This rearrangement joins TRBV20-1 to TRBJ2-1; D gene unclear. Germline lookup yields CDR1 DFQATT and CDR2 SNEGSKA (reference sequence). The germline V and J ends were trimmed by 0 bases and 11 bases, with 17 bases remaining between them. The CDR3 consists of 14 residues.

This rearrangement joins TRBV7-2 to TRBJ2-1; TRBD2 matches at 11 bases. V trimming: 2 bases; J trimming: 10 bases; junction bases outside the gene matches: 7. In germline, CDR1 is SGHTA, CDR2 FQGNSA. The CDR3 spans 15 residues. CDR3 in DNA: TGTGCCAGCAGCTTATCGGGACTAGCGGACCAGGAGCAGTTCTTC. Amino acid sequence: CASSLSGLADQEQFF.

The rearrangement links TRBV18 to TRBJ1-2; the D is unclear. The germline V and J ends were trimmed by 2 bases and 5 bases, with 12 bases remaining between them. There are 14 residues in the CDR3. Germline V gives CDR1 KGHSH, CDR2 LQKENI. The CDR3 region has the DNA TGTGCCAGCTCACCAATCCAGGAGGCATATGGCTACACCTTC. This encodes CASSPIQEAYGYTF.

This clonotype was recorded many times. This rearrangement joins TRBV7-9 to TRBJ1-2; TRBD1 might be the D (6 bases). CDR1 is SEHNR, CDR2 FQNEAQ, per germline (reference sequence). Trimming pared 1 base from V and 4 bases from J, leaving 13 bases between. The CDR3 is made up of 15 amino acids. CDR3 protein: CASSLGADRLYGYTF. The CDR3 DNA reads TGTGCCAGCAGCTTAGGGGCGGACAGACTCTATGGCTACACCTTC.

This clonotype occurred a few times. The chain combines TRBV29-1 with TRBJ1-1, with D possibly TRBD1 on 6 matching bases. Trimming pared 5 bases from V and 0 bases from J, leaving 10 bases between. The CDR3 extends over 13 amino acids. CDR1 SQVTM and CDR2 ANQGSEA come from the germline V gene. CDR3 nucleotide sequence: TGCAGCGTTTCACAGGGTATGAACACTGAAGCTTTCTTT. Translation: CSVSQGMNTEAFF.

About this clonotype: This may be a read error: a much more frequent sequence differs by one nucleotide. The chain couples TRBV7-2 to TRBJ2-2; TRBD1 matches at 7 bases. Germline V gene data show CDR1 as SGHTA and CDR2 as FQGNSA. This CDR3 comprises 15 residues. CDR3 DNA sequence: TGTGTCAGCAGCCGTGACAGGGTCAACACCGGGGAGCTGTTTTTT. It yields the protein CVSSRDRVNTGELFF.

This chain uses TRBV10-2 with TRBJ2-5; D unclear. Trimming removed 0 bases from V and 5 bases from J, with 4 bases in between. The length of the CDR3 is 12 residues. Germline values: CDR1 WSHSY, CDR2 SAAADI. DNA for the CDR3: TGCGCCAGCAGTGAGTCGAGGGAGACCCAGTACTTC. Translating it yields CASSESRETQYF.

V is TRBV27 and J is TRBJ1-1; possible D gene TRBD1, 6 bases. V was cut by 4 bases and J by 7 bases, with 16 bases left in between. The CDR3 has 14 residues. Germline V gene data show CDR1 as MNHEY and CDR2 as SMNVEV (reference sequence). The CDR3, as DNA: TGTGCCAGCAGTTCCTACAGGGAAAATGGTGAAGCTTTCTTT. Encoded protein: CASSSYRENGEAFF.

This clonotype was seen a handful of times. The chain uses TRBV24-1 and TRBJ1-1, with 9 bases identical to TRBD1. The CDR3 extends over 13 amino acids. CDR1 and CDR2 (germline): KGHDR, SFDVKD. V lost 9 bases, J lost 4 bases, and 5 bases stayed unmatched. Here the CDR3 DNA reads TGTGCCACCGTAAAGACAGGGGGCACTGAAGCTTTCTTT. Its protein is CATVKTGGTEAFF.

Turning to this clonotype: A read error may be the cause here, since a much bigger clone is one base away. The V gene is TRBV6-6, the J gene TRBJ2-3, with 13 positions matching TRBD2. The CDR3 runs 16 residues. Per the germline V gene, CDR1 is MNHNY and CDR2 is SVGAGI (reference sequence). The CDR3 nucleotides read TGTGCCGGCAGTCCCAAGGGACTAGCGGGATTTAATACGCAGTATTTT. Its protein product is CAGSPKGLAGFNTQYF.

This clonotype appeared a few times. This chain connects TRBV5-1 to TRBJ2-5; a weak D match, TRBD2 (6 bases). The CDR3 sequence is 14 residues long. Germline V gene sequence: CDR1 SGHRS, CDR2 YFSETQ. Trimming shortened V by 1 base and J by 1 base, and 8 bases separated the two germline ends. DNA for the CDR3: TGCGCCAGCAGCTTGTTCGGGGGCCAAGAGACCCAGTACTTC. Encoded protein: CASSLFGGQETQYF.

Concerning this clonotype itself: One end of the junction fails to match germline, which may point to a read error. Here the CDR3 DNA reads TGTGCCCGCAGCTTGGATAGCGGGAGGGCCAGTGAGCAGTTCTTC. Translation: CARSLDSGRASEQFF. The J gene is TRBJ2-1, the V gene TRBV7-2; 11 nucleotides align to TRBD2. This CDR3 is built from 15 residues. Germline CDR1 is SGHTA and CDR2 is FQGNSA.

This clonotype was observed a handful of times. The rearrangement links TRBV6-1 to TRBJ2-7; TRBD1 matches 10 bases. V was clipped by 10 bases and J by 2 bases; unmatched bases: 8. The CDR3 runs 14 residues. In germline, CDR1 is MNHNS, CDR2 SASEGT. CDR3 protein: CATDTGTGAYEQYF. The CDR3 DNA reads TGTGCCACAGATACCGGGACAGGGGCCTACGAGCAGTACTTC.

The chain joins TRBV9 to TRBJ2-3, with D maybe TRBD1 (6 bases). This CDR3 has 16 amino acids. V lost 4 bases and J 4 bases, leaving 19 bases between the germline ends. Germline V lookup: CDR1 SGDLS, CDR2 YYNGEE. The CDR3 DNA reads TGTGCCAGCAGCCAGGGGAGAGGCTGGGGCGCAGATACGCAGTATTTT. It translates to CASSQGRGWGADTQYF. Full variable domain (outside the CDR3, taken from reference TRBV9 and TRBJ2-3): DSGVTQTPKHLITATGQRVTLRCSPRSGDLSVYWYQQSLDQGLQFLIQYYNGEERAKGNILERFSAQQFPDLHSELNLSSLELGDSALYFCASSQGRGWGADTQYFGPGTRLTVL.

This clonotype showed up just a few times. The chain links TRBV20-1 to TRBJ2-1; D unresolved. The CDR3 length is 14 residues. Trimming stripped 0 bases from V and 4 bases from J, with 10 bases between. The germline V gene has CDR1 DFQATT and CDR2 SNEGSKA (reference sequence). The CDR3 region is CSARDFSTYNEQFF. The DNA for the CDR3 is TGCAGTGCTAGAGATTTCAGCACTTACAATGAGCAGTTCTTC.

This clonotype was seen a few times. The chain carries TRBV20-1 and TRBJ1-1; a weak D match, TRBD1 (5 bases). The V and J ends lost 5 bases and 1 base respectively, with 11 bases between them. CDR1 DFQATT and CDR2 SNEGSKA come from the germline V gene (reference sequence). The CDR3 spans 13 residues. The CDR3 protein is CSASGTPNTEAFF. Written as DNA, the CDR3 is TGCAGTGCTTCCGGGACGCCGAACACTGAAGCTTTCTTT.

The chain employs TRBV5-6 and TRBJ2-1; no firm D call. The germline V gene encodes CDR1 SGHDT and CDR2 YYEEEE. The V and J ends lost 1 base and 7 bases respectively, with 27 bases between them. CDR3 length equals 19 residues. DNA of the CDR3: TGTGCCAGCAGCTTGTTCCGGGTTCCGGGTTCTAGGACGCGTAATGAGCAGTTCTTC. This encodes CASSLFRVPGSRTRNEQFF.

This clonotype turned up a few times. This rearrangement joins TRBV5-6 to TRBJ1-2; TRBD1 might be the D (6 bases). Germline lookup yields CDR1 SGHDT and CDR2 YYEEEE. This CDR3 is 15 amino acids long. V was shortened by 7 bases and J by 0 bases, with 16 bases between the two germline ends. Here the CDR3 reads CASHRVQSPNYGYTF. The CDR3 region has the DNA TGTGCCAGCCACAGGGTTCAAAGCCCTAACTATGGCTACACCTTC.

The J gene is TRBJ1-2, the V gene TRBV6-5; a possible D gene is TRBD1 (5 bases). CDR3 length equals 16 residues. Per germline, CDR1 MNHEY and CDR2 SVGAGI. Trimming removed 0 bases at V and 7 bases at J, with 18 bases between. In DNA form, the CDR3 reads TGTGCCAGCAGTTACTCGATAGCTGACAGCGTCCGTGGCTACACCTTC. Amino acid sequence: CASSYSIADSVRGYTF.

The V and J genes are TRBV4-3 and TRBJ2-2; D ambiguous. CDR1 and CDR2 (germline): LGHNA, YSLEER. The CDR3 is 14 residues long. V was pared by 0 bases and J by 11 bases, with 13 bases between. The CDR3 is CASSQESTGYELFF. For the CDR3, the DNA is TGCGCCAGCAGCCAAGAGAGCACTGGTTATGAGCTGTTTTTT.

This clonotype was detected only a few times. Being one base from a much bigger clone, this may be a read error. Here the CDR3 reads CASSLSRTDTYEQYF. DNA for the CDR3: TGTGCCAGCAGCTTATCCAGGACTGATACCTACGAGCAGTACTTC. This rearrangement joins TRBV11-3 to TRBJ2-7; D perhaps matches TRBD2 (5 bases). Looked up from germline, CDR1 is SGHNT and CDR2 is YENEEA. This CDR3 is built from 15 residues. Trimming removed 2 bases at V and 2 bases at J, with 13 bases between.